This passage covers 13 T cell receptor beta chains from one sample sequenced in a study of radiotherapy plus CTLA-4 blockade in lung cancer. Sequencing was performed with immunoSEQ multiplex PCR; in TCRdb, only in-frame clones are kept and a portion is missing. This table holds about 87,000 clones, around nine tenths found once. This sample comprised peripheral blood, obtained from a patient treated with radiotherapy plus ipilimumab. The receptor source for this set is a human donor with non-small cell lung cancer that progressed on radiotherapy plus ipilimumab.

This chain uses TRBV7-6 with TRBJ2-5; D possibly uses TRBD1 or TRBD2 (5 bases each). Germline loops: CDR1 SGHVS, CDR2 FNYEAQ. The CDR3 loop spans 14 amino acids. V was pared by 4 bases and J by 3 bases, with 12 bases between. The CDR3 is CASSSRWGKETQYF. CDR3 sequence (DNA): TGTGCCAGCAGCTCCCGCTGGGGGAAAGAGACCCAGTACTTC.

This clone appeared a few times. This chain joins TRBV14 and TRBJ2-2; D remains unclear. The CDR3 loop spans 12 amino acids. V lost 4 bases to trimming and J lost 6 bases, with 6 bases between them. CDR1 is SGHDN, CDR2 FVKESK, per germline. This CDR3 reads CASSLAAGELFF. The CDR3 coding sequence is TGTGCCAGCAGCCTCGCCGCCGGGGAGCTGTTTTTT.

J is TRBJ1-2 and V is TRBV30; no clear D gene. CDR1 is GTSNPN, CDR2 SVGIG, per germline (reference sequence). Trimming took off 0 bases at V and 5 bases at J, with 10 bases between the two ends. The CDR3 length is 13 residues. CDR3 DNA sequence: TGTGCCTGGAGTGTTGGTATAGGGTATGGCTACACCTTC. Protein: CAWSVGIGYGYTF.

In its sample, this clone was seen once. V gene TRBV19 combines with J gene TRBJ1-1; the D gene is possibly TRBD1 (5 bases). From germline, CDR1 is LNHDA and CDR2 SQIVND (reference sequence). The CDR3 totals 14 residues. V lost 1 base to trimming and J lost 4 bases, with 10 bases between them. The CDR3, as DNA: TGTGCCAGTAGTATAGTAGGGGTGAGCACTGAAGCTTTCTTT. It specifies CASSIVGVSTEAFF.

This chain connects TRBV5-6 to TRBJ2-7; D is ambiguous. The CDR3 consists of 14 residues. V was shortened by 0 bases and J by 3 bases, with 10 bases between the two germline ends. Germline lookup yields CDR1 SGHDT and CDR2 YYEEEE. As DNA, the CDR3 is TGTGCCAGCAGCTTGGCCGGGCAGAACTACGAGCAGTACTTC. Protein sequence: CASSLAGQNYEQYF.

In DNA, the CDR3 is TGTGCCAGCAGCTTACAGGTCTCCTACAATGAGCAGTTCTTC. Amino acid sequence: CASSLQVSYNEQFF. This rearrangement joins TRBV7-2 to TRBJ2-1; D unclear. CDR3 length: 14 residues. Germline lookup yields CDR1 SGHTA and CDR2 FQGNSA. V lost 2 bases and J 0 bases, leaving 5 bases between the germline ends.

As concerns this clone: Other DNA sequences in this sample translate to the same CDR3. CDR3 in DNA: TGCAGCGCTGGGACTGCCCTCTACAATGAGCAGTTCTTC. This sequence encodes CSAGTALYNEQFF. This chain uses TRBV29-1 with TRBJ2-1, with a weak D call TRBD2 (6 bases). The germline V gene encodes CDR1 SQVTM and CDR2 ANQGSEA. V lost 7 bases and J lost 3, with 13 bases in between. The CDR3 totals 13 residues.

The chain couples TRBV11-2 to TRBJ1-1; TRBD1 might be the D (6 bases). With 5 bases removed from V and 5 bases from J, the gap between germline ends came to 12 bases. Germline CDR1 and CDR2: SGHAT and FQNNGV. The CDR3 is 13 amino acids. In nucleotides, the CDR3 is TGTGCCAGCAGCCCGCAGAGGGGGACTGAAGCTTTCTTT. It is translated as CASSPQRGTEAFF.

This clone was seen a handful of times. The chain couples TRBV18 to TRBJ2-7; 9 bases agree with TRBD2. The CDR3 totals 16 residues. From germline, CDR1 is KGHSH and CDR2 LQKENI. The V gene end was trimmed by 4 bases and the J gene end by 7 bases; junction bases not matched to a gene: 14. CDR3 bases: TGTGCCAGCTCACTAAACTCATTATCGGCGGGAGGGGAGCAGTACTTC. Encoded protein: CASSLNSLSAGGEQYF. Variable domain in full (rest from reference TRBV18 and TRBJ2-7): NAGVMQNPRHLVRRRGQEARLRCSPMKGHSHVYWYRQLPEEGLKFMVYLQKENIIDESGMPKERFSAEFPKEGPSILRIQQVVRGDSAAYFCASSLNSLSAGGEQYFGPGTRLTVT.

This clone came up a few times. This rearrangement joins TRBV6-6 to TRBJ2-5, with 8 bases fitting TRBD1. The CDR3 is 13 residues long. From germline, CDR1 is MNHNY and CDR2 SVGAGI (reference sequence). V lost 6 bases to trimming and J lost 6 bases; unmatched junction nucleotides: 6. Written as DNA, the CDR3 is TGTGCCAGCAGCGGACAGGGTGGGAAGACCCAGTACTTC. This encodes CASSGQGGKTQYF.

This clone showed up just once. The V and J genes are TRBV6-5 and TRBJ1-2, with 7 bases identical to TRBD1. J gave up 0 bases and V 7 bases, and 8 bases lay outside the gene matches. This CDR3 region has 15 residues. Germline CDR1 and CDR2: MNHEY and SVGAGI. In nucleotides, the CDR3 is TGTGCCAGCAACTCCGTCGGGACAGCTAACTATGGCTACACCTTC. Translation gives CASNSVGTANYGYTF.

This rearrangement joins TRBV14 to TRBJ2-1, with D possibly being TRBD1 (6 bases). The CDR3 contains 18 residues. V lost 2 bases and J 2 bases, leaving 19 bases between the germline ends. CDR1 and CDR2 from the germline V gene are SGHDN and FVKESK. This chain's CDR3 is CASSQFGGLGSTYNEQFF. The CDR3 DNA reads as TGTGCCAGCAGCCAATTTGGGGGCCTGGGTAGCACCTACAATGAGCAGTTCTTC.

In regard to this clone: The sample carries other DNA sequences with the same CDR3. The genes are TRBV10-3 and TRBJ2-7; 7 nucleotides match TRBD2. This CDR3 has 11 amino acids. Germline V gene lookup returns CDR1 ENHRY and CDR2 SYGVKD. J was trimmed by 4 bases and V by 6 bases; bases with no gene match: 0. CDR3 sequence: CAISGGYEQYF. CDR3 nucleotide sequence: TGTGCCATCAGCGGGGGGTACGAGCAGTACTTC.